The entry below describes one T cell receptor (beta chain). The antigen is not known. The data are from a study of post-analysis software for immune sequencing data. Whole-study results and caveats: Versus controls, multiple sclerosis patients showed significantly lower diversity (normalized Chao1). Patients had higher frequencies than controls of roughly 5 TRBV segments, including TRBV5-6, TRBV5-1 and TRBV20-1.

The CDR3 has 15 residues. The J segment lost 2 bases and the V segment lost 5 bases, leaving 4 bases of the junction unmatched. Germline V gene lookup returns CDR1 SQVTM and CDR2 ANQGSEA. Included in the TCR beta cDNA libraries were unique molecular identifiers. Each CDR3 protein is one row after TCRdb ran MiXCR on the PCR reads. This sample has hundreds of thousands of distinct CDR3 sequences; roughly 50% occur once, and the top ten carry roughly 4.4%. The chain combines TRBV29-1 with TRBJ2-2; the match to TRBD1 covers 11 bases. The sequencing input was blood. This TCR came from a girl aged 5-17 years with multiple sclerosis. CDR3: CSVSGQGANTGELFF. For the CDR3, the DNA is TGCAGCGTTTCAGGACAGGGGGCCAACACCGGGGAGCTGTTTTTT.